Given below is one T cell receptor (beta chain) in context. Its antigen is currently unknown. This record belongs to a study of blood T cells in healthy people across ages. The CDR3 has 16 residues. Trimming cost V 4 bases and J 11 bases; bases outside gene matches: 12. Germline loops: CDR1 SGHRS, CDR2 YFSETQ. Overall study findings and caveats: The fall in TCR beta diversity per million T cells was roughly linear with age.

Using a J-beta primer mix together with a sample-barcoded 5' primer, a second PCR was run for roughly 6 to 11 cycles. Paired-end reads containing CDR3 totaled no fewer than 3 million for each sample. A single record per CDR3 protein comes from TCRdb applying MiXCR to the 5' RACE reads. The table records over 1.5 million distinct CDR3 sequences, 49% of them present only once. This receptor was identified in a woman aged 35 to 49 in good health. Material: blood. The chain combines TRBV5-1 with TRBJ2-3; 14 bases fit TRBD2. Here the CDR3 reads CASSQTSGGAARMQYF. The CDR3 DNA sequence: TGCGCCAGCAGCCAGACTAGCGGGGGGGCCGCACGGATGCAGTATTTT.